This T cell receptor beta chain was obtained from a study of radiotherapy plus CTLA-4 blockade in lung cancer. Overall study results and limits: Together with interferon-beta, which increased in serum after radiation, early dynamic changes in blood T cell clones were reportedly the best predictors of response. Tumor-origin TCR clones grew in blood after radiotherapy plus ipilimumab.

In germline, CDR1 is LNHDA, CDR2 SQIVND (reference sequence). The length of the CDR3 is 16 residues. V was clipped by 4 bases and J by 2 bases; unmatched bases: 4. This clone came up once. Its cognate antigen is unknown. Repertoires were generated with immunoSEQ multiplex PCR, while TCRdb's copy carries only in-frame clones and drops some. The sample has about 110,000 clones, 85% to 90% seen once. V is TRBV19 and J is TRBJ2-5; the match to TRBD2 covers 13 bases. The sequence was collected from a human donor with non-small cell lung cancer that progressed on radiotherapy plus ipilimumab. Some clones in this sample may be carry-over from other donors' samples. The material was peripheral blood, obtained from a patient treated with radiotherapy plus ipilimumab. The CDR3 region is CASSKLAGGPQETQYF. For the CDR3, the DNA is TGTGCCAGTAGTAAACTAGCGGGGGGGCCGCAAGAGACCCAGTACTTC.